This T cell receptor (beta chain) stems from a study of a mutant IDH1 vaccine in newly diagnosed glioma. About the study: Patients received eight vaccinations in weeks 1, 3, 5, 7, 11, 15, 19, 23. The start of vaccination came 4-6 weeks after radiotherapy alone, or with temozolomide cycles. Mean patient age was approximately 40 years; 62.5% were male and around 40% female. Pretreatment consisted of radiotherapy, temozolomide, or both, with most receiving both.

Time point indicated: week 11, during vaccination. Doses comprised 300 ug of mutant IDH1 20-mer peptide each, plus topical imiquimod. The CDR3 loop spans 16 amino acids. Per the germline V gene, CDR1 is SGHVS and CDR2 is FQNEAQ. Trimming took 0 bases from V and 2 from J; bases not matched to a gene: 5. The table came from immunoSEQ multiplex PCR; TCRdb's copy has only in-frame clones and leaves some out. The data contain about 62,000 clones, around nine tenths of them singletons. Of note for this clone: The antigen remains unidentified.

The clonotype comes from a man aged 40-49 years with glioma. The sample in question was PBMCs, obtained from a glioma patient whose treatment included an IDH1 peptide vaccine. The V and J genes are TRBV7-8 and TRBJ2-7; 9 nucleotides align to TRBD1. The DNA of the CDR3 is TGTGCCAGCAGCTTAGCTTACAGGGGGCCGCCCTACGAGCAGTACTTC. Protein sequence: CASSLAYRGPPYEQYF.